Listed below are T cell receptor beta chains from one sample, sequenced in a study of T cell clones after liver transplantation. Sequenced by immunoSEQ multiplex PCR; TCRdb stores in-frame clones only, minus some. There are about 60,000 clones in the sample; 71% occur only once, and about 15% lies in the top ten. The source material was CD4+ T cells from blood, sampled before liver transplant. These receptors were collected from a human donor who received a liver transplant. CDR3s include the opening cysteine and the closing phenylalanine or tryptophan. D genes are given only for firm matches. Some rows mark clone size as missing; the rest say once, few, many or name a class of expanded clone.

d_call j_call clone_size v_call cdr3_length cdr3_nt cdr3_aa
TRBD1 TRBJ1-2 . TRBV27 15 TGTGCCAGCAGTCCAGGACAGGGTATTGACTATGGCTACACCTTC CASSPGQGIDYGYTF
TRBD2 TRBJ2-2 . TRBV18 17 TGTGCCAGCTCACCCGGCGGGGGACGGTCGGACACCGGGGAGCTGTTTTTT CASSPGGGRSDTGELFF
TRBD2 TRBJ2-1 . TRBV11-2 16 TGTGCCAGCACCCAGAGGGCGGGGGGCTGGTACAATGAGCAGTTCTTC CASTQRAGGWYNEQFF
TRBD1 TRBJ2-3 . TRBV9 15 TGTGCCAGCAGCTCTACGACAGGGGGCGCAGATACGCAGTATTTT CASSSTTGGADTQYF
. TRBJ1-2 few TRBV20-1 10 TGCAGTGGGGTTGGCGGCGGCTACACCTTC CSGVGGGYTF
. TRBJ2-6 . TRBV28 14 TGTGCCAGCAGTGTACACTCTGGGGCCAACGTCCTGACTTTC CASSVHSGANVLTF
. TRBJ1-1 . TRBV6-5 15 TGTGCCAGCAGTTCATTGGGGGGCGGGAGGACTGAAGCTTTCTTT CASSSLGGGRTEAFF
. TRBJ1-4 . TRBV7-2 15 TGTGCCAGCAGCCCTGGCGGGCGGCCGAATGAAAAACTGTTTTTT CASSPGGRPNEKLFF
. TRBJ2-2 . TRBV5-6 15 TGTGCCAGCGGCCGGGGCACAGGGCGGACCGGGGAGCTGTTTTTT CASGRGTGRTGELFF
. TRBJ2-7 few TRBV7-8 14 TGTGCCAGCAGCTTAAACAGGTTAGACCACGAGCAGTACTTC CASSLNRLDHEQYF
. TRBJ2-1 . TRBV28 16 TGTGCCAGCAGTCCACCCGCGGATGCCTCCTACAATGAGCAGTTCTTC CASSPPADASYNEQFF
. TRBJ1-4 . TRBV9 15 TGTGCCAGCAGCGTAGGGGCGACATCGAATGAAAAACTGTTTTTT CASSVGATSNEKLFF
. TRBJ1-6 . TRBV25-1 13 TGTGCCAGCAGTGTGGGGAGGGGTTCACCCCTCCACTTT CASSVGRGSPLHF
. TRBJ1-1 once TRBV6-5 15 TGTGCCAGCACCCTTACGGTGGAGGTGAACACTGAAGCTTTCTTT CASTLTVEVNTEAFF
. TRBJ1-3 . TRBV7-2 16 TGTGCCAGCAGCTCCCAGACAGCGAACTCTGGAAACACCATATATTTT CASSSQTANSGNTIYF
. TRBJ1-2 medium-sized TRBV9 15 TGTGCCAGCAGCGAGGGGGAGGGAACGGGCTATGGCTACACCTTC CASSEGEGTGYGYTF
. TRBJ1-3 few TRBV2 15 TGTGCCAGCAGCTCCACAGGGTTCTCGGGAAACACCATATATTTT CASSSTGFSGNTIYF
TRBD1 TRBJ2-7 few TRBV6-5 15 TGTGCCAGCAGTTACTCGACAGGGTACGCCTACGAGCAGTACTTC CASSYSTGYAYEQYF
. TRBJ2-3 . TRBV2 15 TGTGCCAGCAGCGCCGGGTTAGGGGGCACAGATACGCAGTATTTT CASSAGLGGTDTQYF
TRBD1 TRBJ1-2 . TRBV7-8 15 TGTGCCAGCAGCATTCCGGGACAGGCGAACTATGGCTACACCTTC CASSIPGQANYGYTF